This T cell receptor beta chain was recovered during a study of T cells in Graves' hyperthyroidism and ophthalmopathy. Study overall: Once the initial diagnosis was made, peripheral blood was obtained before any treatment.

Researchers took RNA transcripts and amplified the TCR beta CDR3 regions from them. During a first-round RT-PCR of the TCR CDR3, the HTBI primer set was used. MiXCR was run by TCRdb on the multiplex PCR reads, yielding one entry per CDR3 protein. The sample lists around 800,000 distinct CDR3 sequences; roughly 37% were seen once. The CDR3 runs 15 residues. Trimming at V came to 6 bases and at J to 4 bases, leaving 5 bases not matched to a gene. Germline CDR1 and CDR2: MGHRA and YSYEKL. The sequencing sample was made of blood. The genes are TRBV4-1 and TRBJ2-7; 14 bases map to TRBD2. The clonotype comes from a man aged 18 to 30 with Graves' hyperthyroidism. The CDR3 coding sequence is TGCGCCAGCAGACCTCGGACTAGCGGGGGGTACGAGCAGTACTTC. As protein: CASRPRTSGGYEQYF.